This T cell receptor beta chain stems from a study of T cell responses to AZD1222 COVID-19 vaccine. Study results and caveats: Donors, mostly white British, included more females; clonal diversity was possibly underestimated. Targets within unmutated variant regions were reportedly found for nearly half of spike-specific TCRs. Baseline seropositives among AZD1222 recipients totaled only five to seven.

Clones were sequenced by immunoSEQ multiplex PCR, and TCRdb holds only the in-frame ones, with some missing. The sample has some 66,000 clones; roughly nine tenths are singletons. The CDR3 length is 15 residues. The germline gives CDR1 MGHRA, CDR2 YSYEKL. Concerning this clone itself: The antigen is not known. A junction end diverges from the germline sequence, so it may reflect a read error.

This chain joins TRBV4-1 and TRBJ2-7, with TRBD1 as a possible D gene (6 bases). This sequence originates from an adult who received the AZD1222 COVID-19 vaccine. Sequenced material: peripheral blood, taken 28 days after the second AZD1222 dose. The CDR3 region has the DNA TGCGCCCGCAGCCCACCCACACTGGACAGTACGCTGCAGTACTTC. This codes for CARSPPTLDSTLQYF.